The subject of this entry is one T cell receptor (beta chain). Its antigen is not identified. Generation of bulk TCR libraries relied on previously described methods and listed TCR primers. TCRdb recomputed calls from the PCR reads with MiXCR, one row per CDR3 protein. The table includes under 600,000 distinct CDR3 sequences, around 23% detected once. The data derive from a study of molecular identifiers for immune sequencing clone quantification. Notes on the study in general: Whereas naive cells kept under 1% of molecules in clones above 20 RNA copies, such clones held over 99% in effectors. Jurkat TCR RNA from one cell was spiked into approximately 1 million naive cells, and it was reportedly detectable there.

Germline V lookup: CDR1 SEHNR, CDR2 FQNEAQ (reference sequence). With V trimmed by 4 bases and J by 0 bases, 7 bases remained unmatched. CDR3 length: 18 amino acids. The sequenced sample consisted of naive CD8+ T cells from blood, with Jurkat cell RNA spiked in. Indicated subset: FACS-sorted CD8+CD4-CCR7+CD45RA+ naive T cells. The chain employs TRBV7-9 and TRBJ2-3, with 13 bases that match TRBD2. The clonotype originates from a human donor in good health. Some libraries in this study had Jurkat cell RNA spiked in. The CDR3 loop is CASSSPLGLAGSTDTQYF. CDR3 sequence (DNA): TGTGCCAGCAGCTCCCCGTTGGGACTAGCGGGGAGCACAGATACGCAGTATTTT. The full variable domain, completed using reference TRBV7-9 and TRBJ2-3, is DTGVSQNPRHKITKRGQNVTFRCDPISEHNRLYWYRQTLGQGPEFLTYFQNEAQLEKSRLLSDRFSAERPKGSFSTLEIQRTEQGDSAMYLCASSSPLGLAGSTDTQYFGPGTRLTVL.